One and the same sample provided the 19 T cell receptor beta chains below, sequenced in a study of metastatic and nonmetastatic thyroid tumors. Ahead of thyroid surgery, no patient had received treatment of any kind. TCRdb re-called the PCR reads with MiXCR. Of about 18,000 clones listed, 30% to 40% are singletons. The sequenced sample consisted of tumor tissue. These receptors originate from a female donor with papillary thyroid cancer or a benign thyroid nodule (not recorded which). Some clones in this sample may be carry-over from other donors' samples.

This chain links TRBV20-1 with TRBJ1-5; 8 bases match TRBD1. This CDR3 contains 14 residues. Germline lookup yields CDR1 DFQATT and CDR2 SNEGSKA (reference sequence). In DNA form, the CDR3 reads TGCGGGATTCCCCCGGGACAGGTCAATCAGCCCCAGCATTTT. It specifies CGIPPGQVNQPQHF.

CDR3 in amino acids: CASSQGTSGIYEQYF. The CDR3 nucleotides read TGCGCCAGCAGCCAAGGTACTAGCGGGATCTACGAGCAGTACTTC. This chain joins TRBV4-1 and TRBJ2-7, with 10 bases lining up with TRBD2. Trimming at V came to 1 base and at J to 3 bases, leaving 3 bases not matched to a gene. Germline V lookup: CDR1 MGHRA, CDR2 YSYEKL. The length of the CDR3 is 15 residues.

There are many counts of this clone. A much larger clone is a single base away; this may be a read error. This chain uses TRBV7-8 with TRBJ2-7; D is undetermined. The CDR3 loop spans 13 amino acids. The V and J ends lost 7 bases and 0 bases respectively, with 10 bases between them. CDR1 is SGHVS, CDR2 FQNEAQ, per germline. The CDR3 region is CASNPLSSYEQYF. CDR3 DNA: TGTGCCAGCAACCCGCTGAGCTCCTACGAGCAGTACTTC.

This clone is categorized as medium-sized. This rearrangement joins TRBV28 to TRBJ2-7; D is unresolved. The V gene's germline CDR1 is MDHEN and CDR2 SYDVKM. V gave up 6 bases and J gave up 2 bases, with 11 bases separating them. CDR3 length: 13 residues. CDR3 nucleotide sequence: TGTGCCAGCAGCCGTTGGGCCCCCTACGAGCAGTACTTC. Amino acid sequence: CASSRWAPYEQYF.

This clone was seen more than once but under ten times. This chain links TRBV25-1 with TRBJ2-2; 8 positions match TRBD1. The CDR3 has 16 amino acids. J was trimmed by 6 bases and V by 2 bases; bases with no gene match: 8. CDR1 and CDR2 (germline): MGHDK, SYGVNS. CDR3 sequence reads: CASSEQQGAGPGELFF. The DNA of the CDR3 is TGTGCCAGCAGTGAACAGCAGGGGGCAGGACCCGGGGAGCTGTTTTTT.

There are many counts of this clone. Distinct nucleotide sequences in the sample also encode this CDR3. The rearrangement joins TRBV9 to TRBJ2-5; TRBD1 or TRBD2 may be the D gene (5 bases each). The CDR3 has 14 residues. V gave up 3 bases and J gave up 2 bases, with 11 bases separating them. The germline gives CDR1 SGDLS, CDR2 YYNGEE. CDR3 protein: CASSAGTIQETQYF. DNA of the CDR3: TGTGCCAGCAGCGCCGGGACGATTCAAGAGACCCAGTACTTC.

This clone occurred a few times. This rearrangement joins TRBV19 to TRBJ2-7; no firm D call. The V gene lost 1 base and the J gene lost 1 base, with 11 bases spanning the gap. Germline assignment: CDR1 LNHDA and CDR2 SQIVND (reference sequence). This CDR3 region has 15 residues. The CDR3 DNA is TGTGCCAGTAGTATAGCCCCGGCCAGGTCCTACGAGCAGTACTTC. It is translated as CASSIAPARSYEQYF.

The chain joins TRBV9 to TRBJ1-5; TRBD1 aligns across 8 bases. CDR1 and CDR2 from the germline V gene are SGDLS and YYNGEE. J gave up 6 bases and V 4 bases, and 6 bases lay outside the gene matches. The CDR3 consists of 14 residues. CDR3 amino acids: CASSPDRVFQPQHF. The CDR3 nucleotides are TGTGCCAGCAGCCCGGACAGGGTTTTTCAGCCCCAGCATTTT.

The chain combines TRBV15 with TRBJ1-6; D call uncertain. The length of the CDR3 is 15 residues. The ends were cut back, 1 base at V and 7 bases at J, with 11 bases in the middle. Germline loops: CDR1 LNHNV, CDR2 YYDKDF (reference sequence). CDR3 DNA sequence: TGTGCCACCAGCAGAGGTGGACGGGAGAATTCACCCCTCCACTTT. It yields the protein CATSRGGRENSPLHF.

This clone was picked up a small number of times. J is TRBJ2-2 and V is TRBV6-1; D not certain. V was cut by 1 base and J by 0 bases, with 6 bases left in between. CDR1 MNHNS and CDR2 SASEGT come from the germline V gene. This CDR3 comprises 15 residues. The CDR3 here is CASSEGSANTGELFF. In DNA form, the CDR3 reads TGTGCCAGCAGTGAAGGAAGTGCGAACACCGGGGAGCTGTTTTTT.

This chain joins TRBV7-2 and TRBJ2-1; TRBD2 matches 8 bases. The V gene's germline CDR1 is SGHTA and CDR2 FQGNSA. The V segment lost 1 base and the J segment 9 bases; nucleotides outside the gene matches: 8. The length of the CDR3 is 15 residues. The CDR3 region is CASSLVAGAGGEQFF. DNA for the CDR3: TGTGCCAGCAGCTTAGTCGCAGGCGCGGGGGGTGAGCAGTTCTTC.

Only a few counts were recorded for this clone. The V gene is TRBV6-1, the J gene TRBJ1-5; D might be TRBD1 (6 bases). Germline assignment: CDR1 MNHNS and CDR2 SASEGT. The V end was cut by 6 bases, the J end by 15 bases, with 24 bases between. This CDR3 contains 14 residues. The CDR3: CASRDTGYNQPRHF. In DNA, the CDR3 is TGTGCCAGCAGAGACACAGGGTACAATCAGCCAAGGCATTTT.

This clone was recorded many times. The genes are TRBV3-1 and TRBJ2-3; weak D call: TRBD2 (5 bases). Trimming stripped 0 bases from V and 5 bases from J, with 12 bases between. The CDR3 length is 15 residues. In germline, CDR1 is LGHDT, CDR2 YNNKEL (reference sequence). The CDR3 DNA reads as TGTGCCAGCAGCCAAGATATCCAGCGGAGAGATACGCAGTATTTT. Amino acid sequence: CASSQDIQRRDTQYF.

The chain recombines TRBV11-2 with TRBJ2-3; 7 positions agree with TRBD1. The germline CDR1 and CDR2 sequences are SGHAT and FQNNGV. The CDR3 has 16 amino acids. The junction had 8 bases not matched to a gene; V was cut back by 5 bases and J by 0 bases. The CDR3 region is CASSRGQDYSTDTQYF. CDR3 sequence (DNA): TGTGCCAGCAGCCGCGGACAGGATTATAGCACAGATACGCAGTATTTT.

This clone ranks as medium-sized. This chain uses TRBV6-2 or TRBV6-3 with TRBJ2-7; TRBD1 matches at 7 bases. The CDR3 spans 14 residues. CDR1 and CDR2 from the germline V gene are MNHEY and SVGEGT. The J segment lost 2 bases and the V segment lost 4 bases, leaving 5 bases of the junction unmatched. Written as DNA, the CDR3 is TGTGCCAGCAGTTCCCGGGACAGCCCCTACGAGCAGTACTTC. Encoded protein: CASSSRDSPYEQYF.

This clone has only a few counts. Compared with germline, one end of the junction differs, possibly owing to a read error. This chain connects TRBV10-2 to TRBJ1-1; D not resolved. The CDR3 consists of 12 residues. Looked up from germline, CDR1 is WSHSY and CDR2 is SAAADI. CDR3 nucleotides: TGCGCCAGTAGTGGGGTACGCGTGGAAGCTTTCTTT. It codes for CASSGVRVEAFF.

This clone was found many times. The J gene is TRBJ1-1, the V gene TRBV7-9, with 9 bases matching TRBD1. The junction had 6 bases not matched to a gene; V was cut back by 5 bases and J by 5 bases. This CDR3 contains 14 residues. Germline V gene lookup returns CDR1 SEHNR and CDR2 FQNEAQ (reference sequence). The CDR3, as DNA: TGTGCCAGCAGCCCGGGACAGGGTAGAACTGAAGCTTTCTTT. This gives the protein CASSPGQGRTEAFF.

The gene calls are TRBV28 and TRBJ2-7; 7 bases are a match to TRBD1. Germline V gene lookup returns CDR1 MDHEN and CDR2 SYDVKM. The CDR3 is 12 residues long. After removal of 6 bases from V and 3 bases from J, the junction contained 2 bases not matched to a gene. CDR3 region: CASRDRNYEQYF. The CDR3 bases are TGTGCCAGCAGGGACAGGAACTACGAGCAGTACTTC.

This clone was picked up many times. V is TRBV19 and J is TRBJ2-4; tentatively, D is TRBD1 or TRBD2 (5 bases each). Germline loops: CDR1 LNHDA, CDR2 SQIVND (reference sequence). The CDR3 is made up of 15 amino acids. V gave up 4 bases and J gave up 6 bases, with 16 bases separating them. Written as DNA, the CDR3 is TGTGCCAGTAGTACGTGGGGCGGTCGGGGAAACATTCAGTACTTC. It is translated as CASSTWGGRGNIQYF.